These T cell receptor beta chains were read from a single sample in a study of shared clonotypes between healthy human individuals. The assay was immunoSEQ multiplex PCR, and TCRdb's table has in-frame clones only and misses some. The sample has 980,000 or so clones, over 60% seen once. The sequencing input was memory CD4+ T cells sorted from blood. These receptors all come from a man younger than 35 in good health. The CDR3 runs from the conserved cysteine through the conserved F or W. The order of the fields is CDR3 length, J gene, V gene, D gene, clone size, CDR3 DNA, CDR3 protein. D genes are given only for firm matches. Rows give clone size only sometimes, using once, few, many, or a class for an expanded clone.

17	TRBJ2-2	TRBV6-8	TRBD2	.	TGTGCCAGCAGTTTTCACGGAGCGGGGGGGCTCACCGGGGAGCTGTTTTTT	CASSFHGAGGLTGELFF
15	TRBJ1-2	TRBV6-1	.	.	TGTGCCAGCAGCCAGAATGGAGCGCAGGGCTATGGCTACACCTTC	CASSQNGAQGYGYTF
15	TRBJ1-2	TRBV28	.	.	TGTGCCAGCAGTTTTAGGGAGGCAAGGGTCTATGGCTACACCTTC	CASSFREARVYGYTF
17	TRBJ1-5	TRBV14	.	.	TGTGCCAGCAGCCAAGTTTCCCCAGGCCGCCTGGGTCAGCCCCAGCATTTT	CASSQVSPGRLGQPQHF
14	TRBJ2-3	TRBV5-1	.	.	TGCGCCAGCAGTATTGATGTGGCTTTAGGTACGCAGTATTTT	CASSIDVALGTQYF
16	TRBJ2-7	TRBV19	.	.	TGTGCCAGTAGTTCCCGCTTGGCGGAGAGCTCCTACGAGCAGTACTTC	CASSSRLAESSYEQYF
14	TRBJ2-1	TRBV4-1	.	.	TGCGCCAGCAGCCGACTGCGGGAATCGGTTGAGCAGTTCTTC	CASSRLRESVEQFF
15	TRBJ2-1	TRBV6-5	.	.	TGTGCCAGCGCCGAGACTCATGCCTTGTACAATGAGCAGTTCTTC	CASAETHALYNEQFF
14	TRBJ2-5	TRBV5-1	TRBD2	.	TGCGCCAGCAGTACTAGCGGGATCCAAGAGACCCAGTACTTC	CASSTSGIQETQYF
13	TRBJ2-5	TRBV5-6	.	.	TGTGCCAGCAGCAGGGAGGGGGTAGAGACCCAGTACTTC	CASSREGVETQYF
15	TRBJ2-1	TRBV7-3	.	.	TGTGCCAGCAGCTTATCGGGAGCGACTTACAATGAGCAGTTCTTC	CASSLSGATYNEQFF
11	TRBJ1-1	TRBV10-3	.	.	TGTGCCTCGTCTGACGGCTTTGAAGCTTTCTTT	CASSDGFEAFF
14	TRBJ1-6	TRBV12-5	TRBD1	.	TGTGCTAGTGGTCCGGGACAGGGATCTTCACCCCTCCACTTT	CASGPGQGSSPLHF
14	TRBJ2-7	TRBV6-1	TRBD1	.	TGTGCCAGCATGATACAGGGGGCTAGGAACGAGCAGTACTTC	CASMIQGARNEQYF
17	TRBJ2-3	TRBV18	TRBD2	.	TGTGCCAGCTCACCACCGGGACTAGCGGGGGTCACAGATACGCAGTATTTT	CASSPPGLAGVTDTQYF
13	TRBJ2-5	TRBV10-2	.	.	TGCGCCAGCAGTGAGACACCCAGGGAGACCCAGTACTTC	CASSETPRETQYF
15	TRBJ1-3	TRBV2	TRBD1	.	TGTGCCAGCAGTGCGATGGACAGGGCTGGAAACACCATATATTTT	CASSAMDRAGNTIYF
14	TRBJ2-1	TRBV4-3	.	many	TGCGCCAGCAGCCCGGGACCACCGGGGAATGAGCAGTTCTTC	CASSPGPPGNEQFF
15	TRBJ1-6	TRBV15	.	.	TGTGCCACCAGCAGAGATTTTTTGGGCAATTCACCCCTCCACTTT	CATSRDFLGNSPLHF
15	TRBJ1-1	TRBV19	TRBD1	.	TGTGCCAGTAGTATAGAATCCACAGGGGTGGCTGAAGCTTTCTTT	CASSIESTGVAEAFF
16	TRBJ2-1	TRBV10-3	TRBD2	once	TGTGCCATCAGTGGCCTAGCGGGGGATTCCTACAATGAGCAGTTCTTC	CAISGLAGDSYNEQFF
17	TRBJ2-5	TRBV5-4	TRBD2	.	TGTGCCAGCAGCATACCGGGACTAGCGGGGGGGTCAGAGACCCAGTACTTC	CASSIPGLAGGSETQYF
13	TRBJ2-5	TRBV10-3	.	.	TGTGCCATCAGTGAGTCCGGGGGAGAGACCCAGTACTTC	CAISESGGETQYF
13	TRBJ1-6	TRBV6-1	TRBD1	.	TGTGCCAGCAGCGGACAGGGATATTCACCCCTCCACTTT	CASSGQGYSPLHF
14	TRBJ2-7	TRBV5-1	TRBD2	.	TGCGCCAGCAGTTGGCGGGAGGCCTCCTACGAGCAGTACTTC	CASSWREASYEQYF
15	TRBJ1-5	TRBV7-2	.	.	TGTGCCAGCAGCTTAAGGCCAGGAGGAAATCAGCCCCAGCATTTT	CASSLRPGGNQPQHF
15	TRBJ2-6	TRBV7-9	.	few	TGTGCCAGCAGCTTAGATGGCTCTGGGGCCAACGTCCTGACTTTC	CASSLDGSGANVLTF
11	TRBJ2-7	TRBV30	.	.	TGTGCCTGGGGGGGTACCTACGAGCAGTACTTC	CAWGGTYEQYF
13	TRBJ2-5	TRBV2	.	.	TGTGCCAGCAGTGAGGGGACGGGAGAGACCCAGTACTTC	CASSEGTGETQYF